This T cell receptor beta chain was documented in a study of T cell repertoires in cytomegalovirus infection. Study at large: Indicated by public TCR beta signatures were CMV infection and matching HLA type. The study, taken as a whole, reports: It was HLA-C-restricted CMV-specific TCR beta clonotypes that dominated the response ex vivo.

TCRdb re-analysed the reads in MiXCR, keeping a single row per CDR3 protein. Here the sample spans around 280,000 distinct CDR3 sequences, around 10% being singletons. This clonotype has ten or more counts. The antigen remains unidentified. This CDR3 has 13 residues. V was cut by 4 bases and J by 12 bases, with 16 bases left in between. Germline loops: CDR1 SGHVS, CDR2 FNYEAQ. The sequencing input was PBMCs. This sequence was found in a human donor in good health (CMV status not recorded). Some clones in this sample may be carry-over from other donors' samples. The chain recombines TRBV7-6 with TRBJ2-1; D call uncertain. This CDR3 is CASSSTRLERQFF. The CDR3 DNA reads as TGTGCCAGCAGCTCCACCCGACTCGAACGGCAGTTCTTC.